This T cell receptor beta chain was captured by sequencing in a study of regulatory T cells in long-lasting Graves disease. CDR1 and CDR2 (germline): MDHEN, SYDVKM. The length of the CDR3 is 15 residues. Both iRepertoire HTBI primers and Arm-PCR of CDR3 regions were used to build the TCR beta libraries. TCRdb itself ran the multiplex PCR reads through MiXCR, one entry per CDR3 protein. Of 550,000 to 600,000 distinct CDR3 sequences in the sample, about 16% were seen once. With regard to this clonotype: A read error may produce the germline difference seen at one junction end.

Time point here: newly diagnosed GD, antithyroid drugs for less than 3 months. PBMC RNA was the source of the TCR library. This sample also appeared in a second study, on T cells in Graves' hyperthyroidism and ophthalmopathy.

The specimen was peripheral blood mononuclear cells (PBMCs), collected at new diagnosis, from a patient treated with antithyroid drugs. This chain links TRBV28 with TRBJ1-4, with 7 bases identical to TRBD1. This TCR was sampled from a man aged 18 to 30 with Graves disease. The CDR3 spells CASRGTVATNEKLSF. The CDR3 DNA follows: TGTGCCAGCAGGGGGACAGTTGCAACTAATGAAAAACTGTCTTTT.